This entry lists 28 T cell receptor beta chains sequenced from one sample in a study of blood T cell repertoires in COVID-19. Produced via immunoSEQ multiplex PCR; TCRdb's table is partial and in-frame only. The sample carries roughly 120,000 clones, about 88% recorded once. The sequenced material came from peripheral blood. These receptor sequences come from a man between 60 and 70 years old with COVID-19, enrolled during active disease.

The chain has TRBV15 and TRBJ1-1; D might be TRBD1 (5 bases). With 4 bases removed from V and 6 bases from J, the gap between germline ends came to 12 bases. CDR3 length: 13 amino acids. Germline CDR1 is LNHNV and CDR2 is YYDKDF (reference sequence). CDR3 region: CATSMWGDPEAFF. Written as DNA, the CDR3 is TGTGCCACCAGCATGTGGGGGGACCCTGAAGCTTTCTTT.

The chain employs TRBV11-2 and TRBJ1-1; D is ambiguous. The CDR3 sequence is 14 residues long. V was cut by 6 bases and J by 1 base, with 12 bases left in between. Germline loops: CDR1 SGHAT, CDR2 FQNNGV. CDR3 coding DNA: TGTGCCAGCAGTTTTAGCGCGCAGAACACTGAAGCTTTCTTT. As protein: CASSFSAQNTEAFF.

This clone has only a few counts. V is TRBV28 and J is TRBJ1-4, with D perhaps TRBD1 (6 bases). Germline lookup yields CDR1 MDHEN and CDR2 SYDVKM. The V end lost 4 bases, the J end lost 6 bases, and 15 bases lay between the germline ends. The CDR3 sequence is 15 residues long. The CDR3 loop reads CASSSTGIIDEKLFF. Written as DNA, the CDR3 is TGTGCCAGCAGTTCCACAGGGATAATAGATGAAAAACTGTTTTTT.

The table lists this clone with a count of one. The gene calls are TRBV7-9 and TRBJ1-3; D perhaps matches TRBD1 (6 bases). Per germline, CDR1 SEHNR and CDR2 FQNEAQ (reference sequence). The CDR3 spans 11 residues. V lost 9 bases, J lost 4 bases, and 7 bases lay in between. The CDR3 protein is CARGQGNTIYF. The CDR3 DNA is TGTGCCAGAGGACAGGGAAACACCATATATTTT.

This rearrangement joins TRBV7-3 to TRBJ2-7; tentatively, D is TRBD2 (5 bases). Germline V CDR1 and CDR2: SGHTA, FQGTGA. The CDR3 has 17 residues. Trimming shortened V by 10 bases and J by 2 bases, and 27 bases separated the two germline ends. As DNA, the CDR3 is TGTGCCAACAAACATCTGGAGGTTGCGGCGTGCCCCTACGAGCAGTACTTC. Translating gives CANKHLEVAACPYEQYF.

The rearrangement uses TRBV11-3 and TRBJ2-2, with D tentatively TRBD1 (5 bases). The germline CDR1 and CDR2 sequences are SGHNT and YENEEA. The CDR3 has 14 amino acids. V dropped 6 bases and J dropped 5 bases, with 13 bases sitting between them. In DNA, the CDR3 is TGTGCCAGCAGTTCAGGGTTGGGAACCGGGGAGCTGTTTTTT. Its protein product is CASSSGLGTGELFF.

The rearrangement links TRBV2 to TRBJ2-1; D might be TRBD2 (5 bases). The CDR3 loop spans 14 amino acids. With 2 bases removed from V and 1 base from J, the gap between germline ends came to 6 bases. The germline CDR1 and CDR2 sequences are SNHLY and FYNNEI. The CDR3: CASSERGSYNEQFF. The CDR3 DNA sequence: TGTGCCAGCAGTGAACGGGGATCCTACAATGAGCAGTTCTTC.

This sequence joins TRBV5-6 and TRBJ2-5, with TRBD2 matching 7 bases. CDR1 and CDR2 from the germline V gene are SGHDT and YYEEEE. The CDR3 contains 11 residues. Losses at the gene ends were 7 bases for V and 9 bases for J; bases not matched to a gene: 6. The CDR3 loop reads CASGVRGAQYF. In DNA form, the CDR3 reads TGTGCCAGCGGCGTTCGGGGGGCCCAGTACTTC.

This chain connects TRBV5-6 to TRBJ2-3; no clear D gene. Germline CDR1 reads SGHDT; CDR2 reads YYEEEE. The CDR3 covers 13 residues. V was cut by 5 bases and J by 1 base, with 8 bases left in between. This CDR3 is CASSYAGTDTQYF. The CDR3 DNA is TGTGCCAGCAGTTATGCGGGCACAGATACGCAGTATTTT. The whole variable domain, filled in from reference TRBV5-6 and TRBJ2-3, reads DAGVTQSPTHLIKTRGQQVTLRCSPKSGHDTVSWYQQALGQGPQFIFQYYEEEERQRGNFPDRFSGHQFPNYSSELNVNALLLGDSALYLCASSYAGTDTQYFGPGTRLTVL.

The J gene is TRBJ1-5, the V gene TRBV27, with D uncertain. The germline V gene has CDR1 MNHEY and CDR2 SMNVEV (reference sequence). The CDR3 runs to 12 residues. V shed 4 bases and J shed 4 bases, with 5 bases lying between them. Here the CDR3 DNA reads TGTGCCAGCAGTTCTGCGAATCAGCCCCAGCATTTT. Its translation is CASSSANQPQHF.

This clone was seen only once. V usage is TRBV7-2 and J usage is TRBJ2-7, with TRBD2 matching over 8 bases. J was trimmed by 7 bases and V by 5 bases; bases with no gene match: 13. The V gene's germline CDR1 is SGHTA and CDR2 FQGNSA. The CDR3 length is 15 residues. For the CDR3, the DNA is TGTGCCAGCAGCAGAGAGGGGACGGGGACTAGGGAGCAGTACTTC. As protein: CASSREGTGTREQYF.

The chain has TRBV6-2 or TRBV6-3 and TRBJ1-2; 7 bases fit TRBD1. Germline V gene sequence: CDR1 MNHEY, CDR2 SVGEGT. Germline trimming cut 5 bases from V and 6 bases from J; bases unmatched to any gene: 15. This CDR3 contains 16 residues. The CDR3 DNA is TGTGCCAGCAGTCGAGGGGGCGATGGCTCGGGGAATGGCTACACCTTC. Translated: CASSRGGDGSGNGYTF.

CDR3 loop: CATGDSVSYNEQFF. CDR3 sequence (DNA): TGTGCCACCGGAGACAGTGTCTCCTACAATGAGCAGTTCTTC. The V and J genes are TRBV24-1 and TRBJ2-1, with D perhaps TRBD1 (5 bases). V dropped 9 bases and J dropped 0 bases, with 11 bases sitting between them. The CDR3 sequence is 14 residues long. CDR1 and CDR2 from the germline V gene are KGHDR and SFDVKD.

V usage is TRBV11-3 and J usage is TRBJ2-7, with 9 bases identical to TRBD2. The germline CDR1 and CDR2 sequences are SGHNT and YENEEA. Losses at the gene ends were 1 base for V and 2 bases for J; bases not matched to a gene: 0. This CDR3 has 14 amino acids. In DNA, the CDR3 is TGTGCCAGCAGCTTAGGACTAGCGGCCTACGAGCAGTACTTC. Its protein is CASSLGLAAYEQYF.

The V call is TRBV4-1, the J call TRBJ2-7, with 12 bases identical to TRBD2. The CDR3 is 18 residues long. The V gene end was trimmed by 1 base and the J gene end by 4 bases; junction bases not matched to a gene: 11. The V gene's germline CDR1 is MGHRA and CDR2 YSYEKL. The CDR3 is CASSQVGGSSGRGYEQYF. The CDR3 DNA reads as TGCGCCAGCAGCCAAGTAGGGGGCTCTAGCGGGAGGGGGTACGAGCAGTACTTC.

The chain combines TRBV18 with TRBJ2-7; 9 bases match TRBD2. Germline CDR1 reads KGHSH; CDR2 reads LQKENI. This CDR3 is built from 15 residues. After removal of 3 bases from V and 2 bases from J, the junction contained 5 bases not matched to a gene. The CDR3 nucleotides read TGTGCCAGCTCACCGGCGGGAGGGCCTACCTACGAGCAGTACTTC. It codes for CASSPAGGPTYEQYF.

This rearrangement joins TRBV5-1 to TRBJ2-7; TRBD2 matches 9 bases. This CDR3 has 16 residues. CDR1 is SGHRS, CDR2 YFSETQ, per germline. With V trimmed by 0 bases and J by 4 bases, 8 bases remained unmatched. CDR3 DNA sequence: TGCGCCAGCAGCTTGGTTTCGGCGGGAGGGCCGTACGAGCAGTACTTC. Translation: CASSLVSAGGPYEQYF.

V usage is TRBV7-9 and J usage is TRBJ2-5, with 9 bases aligning to TRBD1. V shed 2 bases and J 4 bases; nucleotides not matched to a gene: 5. Germline values: CDR1 SEHNR, CDR2 FQNEAQ (reference sequence). The CDR3 covers 15 residues. The CDR3 nucleotides are TGTGCCAGCAGCTTATGGGACAGGGACGGAGAGACCCAGTACTTC. Amino acid sequence: CASSLWDRDGETQYF.

There are a few counts of this clone. The V gene is TRBV27, the J gene TRBJ1-4; TRBD1 might be the D (6 bases). V was clipped by 8 bases and J by 10 bases, with 17 bases between them. CDR3 length equals 13 residues. Germline V CDR1 and CDR2: MNHEY, SMNVEV (reference sequence). The DNA for the CDR3 is TGTGCCAGCGGCCGAGGGGGAATTGCAAAACTGTTTTTT. Protein: CASGRGGIAKLFF.

V gene TRBV15 combines with J gene TRBJ2-3, with TRBD2 matching 13 bases. This CDR3 is 16 amino acids long. The V segment lost 5 bases and the J segment 2 bases; nucleotides outside the gene matches: 4. Germline V CDR1 and CDR2: LNHNV, YYDKDF (reference sequence). In DNA form, the CDR3 reads TGTGCCACCAGCGAGGGACTAGCGGGGCCCACAGATACGCAGTATTTT. Protein sequence: CATSEGLAGPTDTQYF.

The genes are TRBV3-1 (or the pseudogene TRBV3-2) and TRBJ2-1; tentatively, D is TRBD2 (6 bases). Germline CDR1 LGHDT, CDR2 YNNKEL (reference sequence). Between the trimmed V and J ends, which lost 3 bases and 9 bases, there was a span of 24 bases. The CDR3 totals 17 residues. The CDR3 spells CASSQGDFSLEWSEQFF. The CDR3 coding sequence is TGTGCCAGCAGCCAGGGGGACTTCTCGCTTGAATGGAGTGAGCAGTTCTTC.

The sample holds one count of this clone. The CDR3 reads CAWTPGTDNSPLHF. The CDR3 DNA reads TGTGCCTGGACCCCCGGGACAGATAATTCACCCCTCCACTTT. J is TRBJ1-6 and V is TRBV30; 7 bases are shared with TRBD1. With 4 bases clipped from V and 5 bases from J, the junction kept 5 bases outside the gene matches. Germline CDR1 reads GTSNPN; CDR2 reads SVGIG (reference sequence). The CDR3 is 14 residues long.

V is TRBV6-5 and J is TRBJ1-1; TRBD1 matches 7 bases. V was pared by 0 bases and J by 5 bases, with 3 bases of the junction left unmatched. The germline gives CDR1 MNHEY, CDR2 SVGAGI. The CDR3 length is 14 residues. The CDR3 DNA sequence: TGTGCCAGCAGTTACTCGAGGGGGCAGACTGAAGCTTTCTTT. It codes for CASSYSRGQTEAFF.

The rearrangement joins TRBV7-2 to TRBJ1-1; tentative D call: TRBD1 (6 bases). V lost 8 bases and J lost 2, with 15 bases in between. Germline CDR1 and CDR2: SGHTA and FQGNSA. The CDR3 is 14 residues long. DNA for the CDR3: TGTGCCAGCGCGTCGGGACATTTAAACACTGAAGCTTTCTTT. It yields the protein CASASGHLNTEAFF.

The chain recombines TRBV10-3 with TRBJ2-1, with 11 bases fitting TRBD2. The germline V gene encodes CDR1 ENHRY and CDR2 SYGVKD. This CDR3 comprises 17 residues. The V and J ends lost 4 bases and 2 bases, in that order; junction bases with no gene match: 7. The CDR3 loop reads CAISGTTSGSAYNEQFF. The CDR3 bases are TGTGCCATCAGTGGAACTACTAGCGGGAGCGCCTACAATGAGCAGTTCTTC.

This clone came up a few times. V and J are TRBV19 and TRBJ2-7; D possibly corresponds to TRBD2 (6 bases). The V end lost 1 base, the J end lost 1 base, and 17 bases lay between the germline ends. Germline V gene lookup returns CDR1 LNHDA and CDR2 SQIVND (reference sequence). This CDR3 has 17 amino acids. Here the CDR3 DNA reads TGTGCCAGTAGTATAGGGCGAGGGACTCCGTTTTCCTACGAGCAGTACTTC. This sequence encodes CASSIGRGTPFSYEQYF.

The chain couples TRBV27 to TRBJ1-2, with 8 bases aligning to TRBD1. This CDR3 has 15 residues. Looked up from germline, CDR1 is MNHEY and CDR2 is SMNVEV (reference sequence). With V trimmed by 9 bases and J by 3 bases, 12 bases remained unmatched. CDR3 region: CASKLTGGDHYGYTF. The CDR3 nucleotides read TGTGCCAGTAAGCTCACAGGGGGAGATCACTATGGCTACACCTTC.

The gene calls are TRBV19 and TRBJ1-2; a possible D gene is TRBD1 (5 bases). This CDR3 comprises 15 residues. CDR1 and CDR2 from the germline V gene are LNHDA and SQIVND (reference sequence). The V and J ends lost 1 base and 4 bases respectively, with 13 bases between them. CDR3 DNA: TGTGCCAGTAGTATAGCCGGCAGGGTGTCCTATGGCTACACCTTC. It translates to CASSIAGRVSYGYTF.